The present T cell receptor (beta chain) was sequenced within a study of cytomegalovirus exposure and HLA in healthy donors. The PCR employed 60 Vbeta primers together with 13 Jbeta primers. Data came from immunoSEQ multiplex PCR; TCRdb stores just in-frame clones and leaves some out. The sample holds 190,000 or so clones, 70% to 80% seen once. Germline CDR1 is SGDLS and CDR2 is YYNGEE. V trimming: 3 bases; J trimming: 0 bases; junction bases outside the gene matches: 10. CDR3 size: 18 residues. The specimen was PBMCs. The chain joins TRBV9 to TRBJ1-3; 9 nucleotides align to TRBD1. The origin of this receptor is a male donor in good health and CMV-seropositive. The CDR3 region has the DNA TGTGCCAGCAGCGAGACAGGGGGAGATACCCACTCTGGAAACACCATATATTTT. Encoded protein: CASSETGGDTHSGNTIYF.